These 14 T cell receptor beta chains came from one sample sequenced in a study of early T cells in non-severe SARS-CoV-2 infection. TCRdb re-derived calls from the 5' RACE reads in MiXCR, one entry per CDR3 protein. The sample has 80,000 to 100,000 distinct CDR3 sequences; approximately 11% are singletons. Specimen: whole blood, collected at baseline. The receptor set was obtained from an adult who was a healthcare worker with PCR-confirmed SARS-CoV-2 infection or an uninfected control (not recorded which).

The table lists this clonotype with a few counts. This chain joins TRBV28 and TRBJ2-7; D might be TRBD1 or TRBD2, each matching 5 bases. From germline, CDR1 is MDHEN and CDR2 SYDVKM. Trimming shortened V by 8 bases and J by 3 bases, and 17 bases separated the two germline ends. The CDR3 runs 14 residues. The CDR3 DNA follows: TGTGCCAGCTACGGGGCAAAGCTGAGCTACGAGCAGTACTTC. Translating it yields CASYGAKLSYEQYF.

The sample holds a few counts of this clonotype. The chain has TRBV20-1 and TRBJ2-3; 9 bases align to TRBD2. Germline loops: CDR1 DFQATT, CDR2 SNEGSKA (reference sequence). The CDR3 consists of 16 residues. V trimming: 0 bases; J trimming: 0 bases; junction bases outside the gene matches: 4. The CDR3: CSARDRLADSTDTQYF. In nucleotides, the CDR3 is TGCAGTGCTAGAGATCGACTAGCGGATAGCACAGATACGCAGTATTTT.

This clonotype was counted only a few times. This rearrangement joins TRBV7-9 to TRBJ2-1, with TRBD1 matching over 7 bases. The CDR3 extends over 14 amino acids. V shed 5 bases, J shed 8 bases, and the junction held 9 bases outside the gene matches. Germline CDR1 and CDR2: SEHNR and FQNEAQ (reference sequence). For the CDR3, the DNA is TGTGCCAGCAGCCGCTCGACAGGGCAGGATGAGCAGTTCTTC. This gives the protein CASSRSTGQDEQFF.

This clonotype was counted a few times. The chain employs TRBV30 and TRBJ2-7, with D unclear. The V gene lost 0 bases and the J gene lost 2 bases, with 8 bases spanning the gap. Germline V gene data show CDR1 as GTSNPN and CDR2 as SVGIG (reference sequence). This CDR3 comprises 13 residues. Here the CDR3 DNA reads TGTGCCTGGAGTGTACGACGGACCTACGAGCAGTACTTC. Encoded protein: CAWSVRRTYEQYF.

This chain connects TRBV15 to TRBJ1-5; D ambiguous. This CDR3 spans 14 amino acids. V lost 3 bases, J lost 4 bases, and 10 bases lay in between. Germline V gene sequence: CDR1 LNHNV, CDR2 YYDKDF (reference sequence). In DNA, the CDR3 is TGTGCCACCAGCAGGGGCTTCGGGAATCAGCCCCAGCATTTT. Translated, it gives CATSRGFGNQPQHF.

This clonotype has a handful of counts. This CDR3 is CSANQGAGDTQYF. CDR3 coding DNA: TGCAGTGCGAACCAGGGGGCGGGGGATACGCAGTATTTT. The chain carries TRBV20-1 and TRBJ2-3; 8 nucleotides align to TRBD1. Looked up from germline, CDR1 is DFQATT and CDR2 is SNEGSKA (reference sequence). The J segment lost 6 bases and the V segment lost 6 bases, leaving 8 bases of the junction unmatched. The CDR3 spans 13 residues.

There are many counts of this clonotype. This rearrangement joins TRBV18 to TRBJ1-1; 11 positions agree with TRBD1. V dropped 3 bases and J dropped 0; count of bases not matched to a gene: 9. The CDR3 loop spans 18 amino acids. Germline loops: CDR1 KGHSH, CDR2 LQKENI. CDR3 bases: TGTGCCAGCTCACCTCAGACACCGGGACAGGGGGTGAACACTGAAGCTTTCTTT. As protein: CASSPQTPGQGVNTEAFF.

This clonotype was detected many times. The chain links TRBV7-2 to TRBJ2-2; no firm D call. Germline CDR1 and CDR2: SGHTA and FQGNSA. With 1 base removed from V and 0 bases from J, the gap between germline ends came to 6 bases. This CDR3 region has 15 residues. In DNA form, the CDR3 reads TGTGCCAGCAGCTTAGTACGGACGAACACCGGGGAGCTGTTTTTT. It yields the protein CASSLVRTNTGELFF.

The CDR3: CASSSSTNTIYF. In nucleotides, the CDR3 is TGTGCCAGCAGCTCCTCCACTAACACCATATATTTT. The chain joins TRBV7-9 to TRBJ1-3; no reliable D call. Germline-derived CDR1 and CDR2 are SEHNR and FQNEAQ (reference sequence). Trimming stripped 4 bases from V and 7 bases from J, with 8 bases between. This CDR3 is built from 12 residues.

Only a few counts were recorded for this clonotype. The rearrangement links TRBV6-1 to TRBJ2-7; 8 nucleotides align to TRBD1. The CDR3 has 14 residues. CDR1 and CDR2 (germline): MNHNS, SASEGT. Germline trimming cut 4 bases from V and 1 base from J; bases unmatched to any gene: 3. The CDR3 is CASSVGQGSYEQYF. CDR3 bases: TGTGCCAGCAGTGTCGGACAGGGTTCCTACGAGCAGTACTTC.

This clonotype was seen once. The V gene is TRBV2, the J gene TRBJ2-3; TRBD2 is a possible D gene (7 bases). Trimming pared 7 bases from V and 3 bases from J, leaving 8 bases between. The CDR3 is made up of 12 amino acids. Germline V gives CDR1 SNHLY, CDR2 FYNNEI. As DNA, the CDR3 is TGTGCCAGCAAGGGGGGGACAGATACGCAGTATTTT. Translation: CASKGGTDTQYF.

This clonotype turned up a few times. V usage is TRBV7-9 and J usage is TRBJ1-3; D call uncertain. V lost 1 base to trimming and J lost 4 bases, with 2 bases between them. CDR3 length: 12 amino acids. Germline V gene data show CDR1 as SEHNR and CDR2 as FQNEAQ (reference sequence). The CDR3 DNA follows: TGTGCCAGCAGCTTAGACGGAAACACCATATATTTT. Its protein product is CASSLDGNTIYF.

This clonotype was seen more than once but under ten times. V gene TRBV21-1 combines with J gene TRBJ2-3; the listed D gene, TRBD1, was not tested against the DNA. TRBV21-1 is reported as a pseudogene. The CDR3 loop spans 16 amino acids. CDR3 region: CASIPLAGGRTDTQYF. CDR3 nucleotide sequence: TGTGCCAGCATCCCCTTGGCGGGGGGGCGTACAGATACGCAGTATTTT.

Only a few counts were recorded for this clonotype. This may stem from a read error, because a much larger clone lies one nucleotide away. This chain uses TRBV7-2 with TRBJ1-1, with D tentatively TRBD1 (5 bases). The CDR3 sequence is 12 residues long. Germline V gene sequence: CDR1 SGHTA, CDR2 FQGNSA. CDR3 in amino acids: CASSPRGTEVFF. The DNA of the CDR3 is TGTGCCAGCAGCCCCCGCGGGACTGAAGTTTTCTTT.